The subject of this entry is one TCR beta chain. Its antigen remains unknown. PCR primers comprised 60 Vbeta and 13 Jbeta primers. Repertoires were generated with immunoSEQ multiplex PCR, while TCRdb's copy carries only in-frame clones and drops some. The sample comprises about 61,000 clones, 89% of which are singletons, and 1.5% rests with the top ten. The record originates from a study of cytomegalovirus exposure and HLA in healthy donors. Regarding the study as a whole: The presence/absence work took it that sequencing depth was about the same across donors. According to reports, the classifier identified cytomegalovirus status with high specificity and sensitivity. Later on, analysis showed that most CMV-associated TCR beta chains appeared to be HLA-restricted.

Germline V gene sequence: CDR1 SEHNR, CDR2 FQNEAQ (reference sequence). The CDR3 runs 15 residues. V lost 1 base to trimming and J lost 5 bases, with 12 bases between them. This rearrangement joins TRBV7-9 to TRBJ1-5; D unclear. The TCR originated in a man between 25 and 39 years old in good health and CMV-seropositive. Sequencing used PBMCs. The chain's CDR3 is CASSLGGVGYQPQHF. In nucleotides, the CDR3 is TGTGCCAGCAGCTTAGGGGGAGTCGGGTATCAGCCCCAGCATTTT.